The 9 T cell receptor beta chains below all came from one sample that was sequenced in a study of graft-versus-host responses after intestinal transplantation. Here immunoSEQ multiplex PCR was the method, and the copy in TCRdb shows in-frame clones only, minus some. The sample contains about 20,000 clones, around nine tenths of which appear only once. Sequencing was performed on PBMCs, taken approximately 240 days after intestinal transplant. These receptors all come from a human patient who received an intestinal transplant, so some T cells may come from the graft donor.

This chain uses TRBV6-4 with TRBJ2-1; D not certain. Germline V gene lookup returns CDR1 MRHNA and CDR2 SNTAGT. V was trimmed by 3 bases and J by 6 bases, leaving 12 bases between them. The CDR3 has 14 residues. Here the CDR3 DNA reads TGTGCCAGCAGTGATTTGCCCTATGCCAATGAGCAGTTCTTC. This translates into CASSDLPYANEQFF.

The rearrangement joins TRBV5-6 to TRBJ2-5; 12 positions match TRBD2. Germline-derived CDR1 and CDR2 are SGHDT and YYEEEE. The CDR3 is 14 amino acids. The junction had 2 bases not matched to a gene; V was cut back by 7 bases and J by 1 base. The CDR3 reads CASRLAGAQETQYF. As DNA, the CDR3 is TGTGCCAGCCGACTAGCGGGAGCCCAAGAGACCCAGTACTTC.

The chain uses TRBV30 and TRBJ2-3, with D possibly called TRBD1 or TRBD2 (5 bases each). There are 15 residues in the CDR3. Germline-derived CDR1 and CDR2 are GTSNPN and SVGIG (reference sequence). Trimming left V 0 bases short and J 6 bases short, with 16 bases between. The chain's CDR3 is CAWSVIGAASDTQYF. The CDR3 DNA follows: TGTGCCTGGAGTGTAATCGGGGCCGCTTCGGATACGCAGTATTTT.

CDR3 DNA sequence: TGTGCCAGCAGTTGGACTAGCGGGGTTTCCTACAATGAGCAGTTCTTC. Amino acid sequence: CASSWTSGVSYNEQFF. The V gene is TRBV6-5, the J gene TRBJ2-1; TRBD2 aligns across 12 bases. In germline, CDR1 is MNHEY, CDR2 SVGAGI. V shed 4 bases and J 1 base; nucleotides not matched to a gene: 2. The length of the CDR3 is 16 residues.

The genes are TRBV19 and TRBJ2-7; a possible D gene is TRBD1 (7 bases). V was shortened by 9 bases and J by 5 bases, with 23 bases between the two germline ends. CDR3 length: 15 amino acids. Germline V gene lookup returns CDR1 LNHDA and CDR2 SQIVND (reference sequence). CDR3 DNA sequence: TGTGCCAGCAGGGGGGCCGGGACAGCAAAAGACGAGCAGTACTTC. Translation gives CASRGAGTAKDEQYF.

The V gene is TRBV7-9, the J gene TRBJ2-3; TRBD2 might be the D (5 bases). Germline lookup yields CDR1 SEHNR and CDR2 FQNEAQ (reference sequence). This CDR3 contains 12 residues. The ends were cut back, 5 bases at V and 3 bases at J, with 6 bases in the middle. Here the CDR3 reads CASSRETDTQYF. The CDR3 bases are TGTGCCAGCAGCAGGGAGACAGATACGCAGTATTTT.

V gene TRBV7-9 combines with J gene TRBJ1-1, with D unclear. Trimming removed 5 bases at V and 3 bases at J, with 7 bases between. CDR3 size: 12 residues. The V gene's germline CDR1 is SEHNR and CDR2 FQNEAQ (reference sequence). CDR3 region: CASSQEDTEAFF. In DNA, the CDR3 is TGTGCCAGCAGCCAGGAGGACACTGAAGCTTTCTTT.

This chain uses TRBV7-3 with TRBJ2-2; 12 nucleotides agree with TRBD2. Trimming took 5 bases from V and 5 from J; bases not matched to a gene: 3. From germline, CDR1 is SGHTA and CDR2 FQGTGA. The CDR3 has 15 residues. CDR3 sequence (DNA): TGTGCCAGCAGCCAAGGACTAGCGGGGACCGGGGAGCTGTTTTTT. Translating it yields CASSQGLAGTGELFF. Drawing the rest from reference TRBV7-3 and TRBJ2-2, the complete variable domain is GAGVSQTPSNKVTEKGKYVELRCDPISGHTALYWYRQSLGQGPEFLIYFQGTGAADDSGLPNDRFFAVRPEGSVSTLKIQRTERGDSAVYLCASSQGLAGTGELFFGEGSRLTVL.

The chain recombines TRBV5-5 with TRBJ1-2; possibly TRBD1 for D (5 bases). This CDR3 is built from 13 residues. V lost 3 bases and J 4 bases, leaving 10 bases between the germline ends. CDR1 is SGHKS and CDR2 is YYEKEE in the germline V gene (reference sequence). CDR3 region: CASSSRQIYGYTF. The CDR3 bases are TGTGCCAGCAGCTCAAGACAGATCTATGGCTACACCTTC.